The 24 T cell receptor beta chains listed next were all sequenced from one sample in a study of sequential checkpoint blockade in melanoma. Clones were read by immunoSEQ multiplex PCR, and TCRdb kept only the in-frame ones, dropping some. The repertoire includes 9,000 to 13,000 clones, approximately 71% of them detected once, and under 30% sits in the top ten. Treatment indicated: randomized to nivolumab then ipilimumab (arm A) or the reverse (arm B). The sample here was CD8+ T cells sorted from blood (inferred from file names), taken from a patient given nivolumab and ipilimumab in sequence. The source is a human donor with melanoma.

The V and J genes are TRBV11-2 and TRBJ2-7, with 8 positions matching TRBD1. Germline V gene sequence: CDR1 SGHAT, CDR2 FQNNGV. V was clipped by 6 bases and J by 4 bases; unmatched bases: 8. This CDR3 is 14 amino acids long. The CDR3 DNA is TGTGCCAGCAGGCCGACAGGGGACCTATACGAGCAGTACTTC. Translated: CASRPTGDLYEQYF.

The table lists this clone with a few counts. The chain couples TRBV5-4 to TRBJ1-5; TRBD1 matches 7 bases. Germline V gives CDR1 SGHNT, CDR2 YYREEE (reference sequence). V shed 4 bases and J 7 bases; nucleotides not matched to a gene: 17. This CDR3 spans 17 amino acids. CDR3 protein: CASSHYRGGAYWQPQHF. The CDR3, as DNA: TGTGCCAGCAGCCACTACCGAGGGGGCGCATATTGGCAGCCCCAGCATTTT. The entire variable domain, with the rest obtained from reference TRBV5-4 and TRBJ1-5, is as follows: ETGVTQSPTHLIKTRGQQVTLRCSSQSGHNTVSWYQQALGQGPQFIFQYYREEENGRGNFPPRFSGLQFPNYSSELNVNALELDDSALYLCASSHYRGGAYWQPQHFGDGTRLSIL.

Here the CDR3 reads CASSQLAGEYNEQFF. The CDR3 DNA sequence: TGCGCCAGCAGCCAGTTAGCGGGGGAGTACAATGAGCAGTTCTTC. The chain has TRBV4-1 and TRBJ2-1, with TRBD2 matching over 9 bases. Germline V gene sequence: CDR1 MGHRA, CDR2 YSYEKL. CDR3 size: 15 residues. Losses at the gene ends were 3 bases for V and 4 bases for J; bases not matched to a gene: 4.

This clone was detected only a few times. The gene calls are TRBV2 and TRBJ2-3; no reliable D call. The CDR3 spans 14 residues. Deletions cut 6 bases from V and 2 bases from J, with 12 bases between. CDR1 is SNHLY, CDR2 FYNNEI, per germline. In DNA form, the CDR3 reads TGTGCCAGCAGGGGTAGAGGCTACACAGATACGCAGTATTTT. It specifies CASRGRGYTDTQYF.

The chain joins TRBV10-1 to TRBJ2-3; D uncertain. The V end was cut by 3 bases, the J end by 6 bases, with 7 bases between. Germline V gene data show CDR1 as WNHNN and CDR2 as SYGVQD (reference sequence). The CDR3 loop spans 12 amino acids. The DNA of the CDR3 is TGCGCCAGCAGTGACATCGAGGATACGCAGTATTTT. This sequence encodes CASSDIEDTQYF.

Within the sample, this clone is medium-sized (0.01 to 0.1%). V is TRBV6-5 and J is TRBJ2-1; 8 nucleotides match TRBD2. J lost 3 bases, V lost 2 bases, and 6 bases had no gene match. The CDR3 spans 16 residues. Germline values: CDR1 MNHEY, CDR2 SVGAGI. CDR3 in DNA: TGTGCCAGCAGTTACGGGATAGCGGGGAGCTACAATGAGCAGTTCTTC. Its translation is CASSYGIAGSYNEQFF.

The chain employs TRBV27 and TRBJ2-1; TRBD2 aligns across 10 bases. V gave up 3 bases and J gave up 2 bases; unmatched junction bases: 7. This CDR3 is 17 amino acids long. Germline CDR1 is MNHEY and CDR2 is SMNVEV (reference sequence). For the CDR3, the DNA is TGTGCCAGCAGTTTGGCTAGCGGGGGACCACCCTACAATGAGCAGTTCTTC. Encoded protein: CASSLASGGPPYNEQFF.

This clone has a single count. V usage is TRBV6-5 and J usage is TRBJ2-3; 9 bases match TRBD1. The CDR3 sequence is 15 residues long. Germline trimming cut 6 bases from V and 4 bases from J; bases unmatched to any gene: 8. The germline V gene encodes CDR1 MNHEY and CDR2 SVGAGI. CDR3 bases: TGTGCCAGCAGATCGGGACAGGGCGGGCCAGATACGCAGTATTTT. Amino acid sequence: CASRSGQGGPDTQYF.

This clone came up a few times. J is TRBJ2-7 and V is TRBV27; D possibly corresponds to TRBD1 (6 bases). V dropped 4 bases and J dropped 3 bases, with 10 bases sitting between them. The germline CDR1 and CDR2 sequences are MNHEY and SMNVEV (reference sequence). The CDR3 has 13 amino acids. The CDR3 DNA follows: TGTGCCAGCAGTTCGATACAGGGCTACGAGCAGTACTTC. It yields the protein CASSSIQGYEQYF.

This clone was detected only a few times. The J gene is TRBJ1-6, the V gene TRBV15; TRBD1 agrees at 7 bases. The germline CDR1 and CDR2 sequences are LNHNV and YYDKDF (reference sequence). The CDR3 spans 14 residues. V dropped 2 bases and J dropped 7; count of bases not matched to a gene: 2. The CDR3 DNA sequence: TGTGCCACCAGCAGACCGGGACAGAATTCACCCCTCCACTTT. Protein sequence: CATSRPGQNSPLHF. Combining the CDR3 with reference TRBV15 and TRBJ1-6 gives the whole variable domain DAMVIQNPRYQVTQFGKPVTLSCSQTLNHNVMYWYQQKSSQAPKLLFHYYDKDFNNEADTPDNFQSRRPNTSFCFLDIRSPGLGDTAMYLCATSRPGQNSPLHFGNGTRLTVT.

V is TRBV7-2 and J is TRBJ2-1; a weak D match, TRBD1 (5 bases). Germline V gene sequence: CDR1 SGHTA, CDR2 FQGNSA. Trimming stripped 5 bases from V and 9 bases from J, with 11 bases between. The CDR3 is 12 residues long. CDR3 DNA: TGTGCCAGCAGCACAGGTATGGTTGAGCAGTTCTTC. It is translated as CASSTGMVEQFF.

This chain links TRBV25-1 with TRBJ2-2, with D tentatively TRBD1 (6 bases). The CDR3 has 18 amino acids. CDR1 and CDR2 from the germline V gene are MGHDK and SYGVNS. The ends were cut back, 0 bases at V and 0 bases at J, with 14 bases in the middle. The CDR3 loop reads CASSEYRPDSTNTGELFF. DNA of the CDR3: TGTGCCAGCAGTGAATACCGCCCGGACAGTACGAACACCGGGGAGCTGTTTTTT.

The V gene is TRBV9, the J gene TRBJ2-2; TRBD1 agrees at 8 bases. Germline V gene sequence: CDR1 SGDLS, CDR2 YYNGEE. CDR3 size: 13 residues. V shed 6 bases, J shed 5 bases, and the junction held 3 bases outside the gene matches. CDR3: CASTTGGTGELFF. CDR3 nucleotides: TGTGCCAGCACTACAGGGGGGACCGGGGAGCTGTTTTTT.

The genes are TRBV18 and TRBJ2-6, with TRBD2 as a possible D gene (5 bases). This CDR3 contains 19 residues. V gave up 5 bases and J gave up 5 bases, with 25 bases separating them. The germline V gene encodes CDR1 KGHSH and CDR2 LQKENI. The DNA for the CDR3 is TGTGCCAGCTCAGGGTATCGGGAACATTTACAAAGTCGGGCCAACGTCCTGACTTTC. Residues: CASSGYREHLQSRANVLTF.

The CDR3 protein is CASSPTTGDSWGKLFF. CDR3 sequence (DNA): TGTGCCAGCTCACCAACGACAGGGGATAGTTGGGGAAAACTGTTTTTT. The chain has TRBV18 and TRBJ1-4; 8 positions agree with TRBD1. The germline gives CDR1 KGHSH, CDR2 LQKENI. CDR3 length: 16 residues. The V and J ends lost 2 bases and 10 bases, in that order; junction bases with no gene match: 12.

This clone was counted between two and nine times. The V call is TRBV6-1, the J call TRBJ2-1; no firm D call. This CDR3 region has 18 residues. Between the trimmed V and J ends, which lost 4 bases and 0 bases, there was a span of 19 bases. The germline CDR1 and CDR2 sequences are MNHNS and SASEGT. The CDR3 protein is CASSGMAGRLSSYNEQFF. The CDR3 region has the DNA TGTGCCAGCAGTGGAATGGCAGGCCGCCTTTCCTCCTACAATGAGCAGTTCTTC.

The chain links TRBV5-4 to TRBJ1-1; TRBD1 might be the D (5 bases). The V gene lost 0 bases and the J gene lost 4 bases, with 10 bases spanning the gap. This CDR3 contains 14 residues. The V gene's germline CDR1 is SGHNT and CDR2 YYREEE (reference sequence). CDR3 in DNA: TGTGCCAGCAGCTTGGCACAGGATGTCACTGAAGCTTTCTTT. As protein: CASSLAQDVTEAFF.

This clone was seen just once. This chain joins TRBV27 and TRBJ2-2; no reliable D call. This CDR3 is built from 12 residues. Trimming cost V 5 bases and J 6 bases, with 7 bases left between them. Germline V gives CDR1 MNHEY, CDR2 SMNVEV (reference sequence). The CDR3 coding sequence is TGTGCCAGCAGTCCTAGGTCCGGGGAGCTGTTTTTT. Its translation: CASSPRSGELFF.

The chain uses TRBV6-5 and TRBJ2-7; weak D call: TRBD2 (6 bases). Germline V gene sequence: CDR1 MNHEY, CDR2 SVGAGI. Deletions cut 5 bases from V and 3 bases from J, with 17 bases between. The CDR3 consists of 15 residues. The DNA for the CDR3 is TGTGCCAGCAGTCTGGCCGCGGGGTCAGTCTACGAGCAGTACTTC. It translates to CASSLAAGSVYEQYF.

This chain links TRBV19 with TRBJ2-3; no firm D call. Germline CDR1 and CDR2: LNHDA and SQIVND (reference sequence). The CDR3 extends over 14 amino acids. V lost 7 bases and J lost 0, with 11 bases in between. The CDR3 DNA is TGTGCCAGTACCCCACTGGGCAGCACAGATACGCAGTATTTT. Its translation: CASTPLGSTDTQYF.

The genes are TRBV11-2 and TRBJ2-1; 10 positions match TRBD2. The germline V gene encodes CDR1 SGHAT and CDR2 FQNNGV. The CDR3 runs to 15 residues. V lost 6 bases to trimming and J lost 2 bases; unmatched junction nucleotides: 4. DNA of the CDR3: TGTGCCAGCAGTAGAGCGGGGGGGGCCTACAATGAGCAGTTCTTC. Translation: CASSRAGGAYNEQFF.

The CDR3 region is CASSLTGSRYEQYF. The CDR3 DNA follows: TGTGCCAGCAGCCTAACAGGGTCGCGGTACGAGCAGTACTTC. The chain links TRBV7-6 to TRBJ2-7; the D gene is possibly TRBD1 (6 bases). Trimming stripped 5 bases from V and 4 bases from J, with 15 bases between. This CDR3 contains 14 residues. Germline values: CDR1 SGHVS, CDR2 FNYEAQ.

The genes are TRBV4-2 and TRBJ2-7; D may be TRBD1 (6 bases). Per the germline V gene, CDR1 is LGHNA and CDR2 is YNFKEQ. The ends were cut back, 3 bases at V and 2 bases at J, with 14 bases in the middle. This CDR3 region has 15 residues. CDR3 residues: CASSQDSRVTYEQYF. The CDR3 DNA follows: TGTGCCAGCAGCCAGGACAGTAGGGTTACCTACGAGCAGTACTTC.

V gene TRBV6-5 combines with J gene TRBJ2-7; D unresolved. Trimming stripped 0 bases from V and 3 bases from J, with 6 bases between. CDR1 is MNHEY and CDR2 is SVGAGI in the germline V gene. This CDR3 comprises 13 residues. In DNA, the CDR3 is TGTGCCAGCAGTTACTCTACTCTCTACGAGCAGTACTTC. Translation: CASSYSTLYEQYF.